The 16 T cell receptor beta chains listed next were all sequenced from one sample in a study of patients and donors after allogeneic stem cell transplantation. TCRdb redid the calling of the RT-PCR reads with MiXCR, one entry per CDR3 protein. This table has some 150,000 distinct CDR3 sequences, about two fifths appearing once. What was sequenced was blood, either unsorted or a sorted T cell fraction (not recorded which). These receptor sequences come from a human donor who was either an allogeneic HSCT recipient or a stem cell or donor lymphocyte infusion donor (not recorded which). It is not recorded whose cells these are; they may come from a transplant donor.

In this sample, this clonotype turned up a few times. J is TRBJ1-5 and V is TRBV6-2 or TRBV6-3; 8 nucleotides line up with TRBD1. J was trimmed by 6 bases and V by 0 bases; bases with no gene match: 7. CDR1 is MNHEY and CDR2 is SVGEGT in the germline V gene. CDR3 length equals 16 residues. Written as DNA, the CDR3 is TGTGCCAGCAGTTACTCTTCTTACAGGGGGACTCAGCCCCAGCATTTT. Residues: CASSYSSYRGTQPQHF.

A few counts support this clonotype. The CDR3 region has the DNA TGTGCCACCAGCAGAGGAACTCAGGGATATGGCTACACCTTC. This codes for CATSRGTQGYGYTF. The genes are TRBV15 and TRBJ1-2, with a tentative D call TRBD1 (5 bases). CDR3 length equals 14 residues. Germline-derived CDR1 and CDR2 are LNHNV and YYDKDF (reference sequence). V lost 1 base and J 5 bases, leaving 11 bases between the germline ends.

V gene TRBV9 combines with J gene TRBJ1-2; 8 nucleotides match TRBD1. The CDR3 has 15 amino acids. Germline V gene data show CDR1 as SGDLS and CDR2 as YYNGEE. V dropped 4 bases and J dropped 7; count of bases not matched to a gene: 12. CDR3 amino acids: CASSPLGQGLRGYTF. The CDR3 DNA reads as TGTGCCAGCAGCCCCCTTGGACAGGGCCTCCGTGGCTACACCTTC.

This clonotype appeared once. This chain connects TRBV27 to TRBJ2-7; 8 bases map to TRBD1. J lost 5 bases, V lost 5 bases, and 8 bases had no gene match. CDR1 is MNHEY, CDR2 SMNVEV, per germline (reference sequence). The CDR3 consists of 14 residues. The CDR3 coding sequence is TGTGCCAGCAGTGCAAATTCAGGGGGCGACGAGCAGTACTTC. The encoded protein is CASSANSGGDEQYF.

This sequence joins TRBV12-3 or TRBV12-4 and TRBJ1-1, with TRBD1 identical over 7 bases. The V segment lost 10 bases and the J segment 3 bases; nucleotides outside the gene matches: 14. The CDR3 is 15 residues long. The DNA for the CDR3 is TGTGCCACGAGACAGGGTCCACCAGAATACACTGAAGCTTTCTTT. It yields the protein CATRQGPPEYTEAFF.

The chain has TRBV20-1 and TRBJ1-5; no reliable D call. The V end was cut by 0 bases, the J end by 1 base, with 4 bases between. CDR1 and CDR2 (germline): DFQATT, SNEGSKA (reference sequence). The CDR3 length is 13 residues. CDR3 residues: CSARDPSNQPQHF. As DNA, the CDR3 is TGCAGTGCTAGAGACCCGAGCAATCAGCCCCAGCATTTT.

This clonotype was recorded a few times. J is TRBJ1-6 and V is TRBV6-2 or TRBV6-3; TRBD1 is a possible D gene (5 bases). The CDR3 contains 13 residues. CDR1 MNHEY and CDR2 SVGEGT come from the germline V gene. Trimming took 5 bases from V and 9 from J, leaving 11 bases between them. The CDR3 DNA is TGTGCCAGCAGTCCCCACGGGGCTTCACCCCTCCACTTT. Translating gives CASSPHGASPLHF.

The V gene is TRBV27, the J gene TRBJ2-7; D gene uncertain. This CDR3 contains 13 residues. Germline CDR1 reads MNHEY; CDR2 reads SMNVEV (reference sequence). Trimming removed 10 bases from V and 6 bases from J, with 19 bases in between. CDR3: CATGKPGSGEQYV. The CDR3 DNA sequence: TGTGCCACCGGTAAACCGGGCTCGGGCGAGCAGTACGTC.

The chain recombines TRBV5-6 with TRBJ1-1; D is possibly TRBD1 (5 bases). The CDR3 is 14 amino acids. Germline values: CDR1 SGHDT, CDR2 YYEEEE. Trimming shortened V by 0 bases and J by 1 base, and 7 bases separated the two germline ends. The CDR3 loop reads CASSLDGGNTEAFF. The CDR3, as DNA: TGTGCCAGCAGCTTGGACGGGGGGAACACTGAAGCTTTCTTT.

About this clonotype itself: Its ends do not fully match the called genes, so a read error is possible. This chain joins TRBV7-2 and TRBJ1-5; weak D call: TRBD1 (5 bases). CDR3 size: 15 residues. CDR1 and CDR2 from the germline V gene are SGHTA and FQGNSA. The CDR3 coding sequence is TGTGCCAGCAGCTCCGGGCCTTATAGGGGTCAGCTCCAGCATTTT. Translated, it gives CASSSGPYRGQLQHF.

The CDR3 protein is CASSFPDRGDTGELFF. Here the CDR3 DNA reads TGTGCCAGCAGTTTTCCGGACAGGGGAGACACCGGGGAGCTGTTTTTT. The rearrangement uses TRBV28 and TRBJ2-2, with 9 nucleotides matching TRBD1. Trimming took 3 bases from V and 3 from J; bases not matched to a gene: 5. This CDR3 is 16 amino acids long. The germline V gene encodes CDR1 MDHEN and CDR2 SYDVKM.

This sequence joins TRBV19 and TRBJ1-1; D gene unclear. Germline values: CDR1 LNHDA, CDR2 SQIVND (reference sequence). Trimming pared 3 bases from V and 2 bases from J, leaving 10 bases between. This CDR3 comprises 14 residues. CDR3 sequence: CASSIGSYNTEAFF. In nucleotides, the CDR3 is TGTGCCAGTAGTATCGGTAGCTATAACACTGAAGCTTTCTTT.

The chain is built from TRBV20-1 and TRBJ2-7, with D possibly being TRBD1 or TRBD2 (5 bases each). V dropped 7 bases and J dropped 1 base, with 23 bases sitting between them. Germline V gene data show CDR1 as DFQATT and CDR2 as SNEGSKA (reference sequence). The CDR3 contains 16 residues. The CDR3 reads CSVWAPGTTLSYEQYV. DNA for the CDR3: TGCAGTGTTTGGGCCCCAGGGACCACCCTTTCCTACGAGCAGTACGTC.

This clonotype was recorded a few times. The chain employs TRBV2 and TRBJ1-3, with 7 nucleotides matching TRBD1. The CDR3 totals 13 residues. The V gene end was trimmed by 7 bases and the J gene end by 8 bases; junction bases not matched to a gene: 8. Germline values: CDR1 SNHLY, CDR2 FYNNEI. The DNA for the CDR3 is TGTGCCAGCACCAAGGACAGGTTGGACACCATATATTTT. Its translation is CASTKDRLDTIYF.

The CDR3 loop reads CASSVGDSGGYTF. CDR3 in DNA: TGTGCCAGCAGCGTAGGGGACAGCGGGGGCTACACCTTC. The V call is TRBV9, the J call TRBJ1-2; 7 bases are shared with TRBD1. The CDR3 has 13 residues. Unmatched junction bases numbered 4, after V lost 0 bases and J lost 8 bases. Germline values: CDR1 SGDLS, CDR2 YYNGEE.

This clonotype was detected only a few times. V is TRBV16 and J is TRBJ1-6; D call uncertain. This CDR3 is 12 amino acids long. V lost 0 bases to trimming and J lost 10 bases, with 4 bases between them. Looked up from germline, CDR1 is KGHSY and CDR2 is FQNENV. CDR3 residues: CASSQSRSPLHF. Here the CDR3 DNA reads TGTGCCAGCAGCCAATCTCGATCACCCCTCCACTTT.